Here is one TCR beta chain with its context. As yet, its antigen is unknown. An amount of RNA that ranged from roughly 0.5 to 1 ug was reverse transcribed with random hexamers. It was immunoSEQ multiplex PCR that amplified TCR beta CDR3 across 54 Vbeta and 13 Jbeta. TCRdb processed the immunoSEQ multiplex PCR reads anew with MiXCR; each CDR3 protein has one entry. This table has over 65,000 distinct CDR3 sequences, just over 90% appearing once. V was cut by 3 bases and J by 7 bases, with 21 bases left in between. CDR1 is SEHNR and CDR2 is FQNEAQ in the germline V gene (reference sequence). The CDR3 sequence is 16 residues long. The data originate from a study of CD8 T cells in Susac syndrome. Study context: Patients with Susac syndrome were therapy-naive, treated with corticosteroids, or treated with intravenous immunoglobulin alone when blood was collected.

Overall study findings and caveats: The CD4+ T cell repertoires in Susac syndrome were not clonally expanded.

The chain employs TRBV7-9 and TRBJ1-2; D uncertain. The sequenced sample was CD4+ T cells from PBMCs. The receptor was isolated from a human donor with Susac syndrome. Here the CDR3 DNA reads TGTGCCAGCAGCTTCGCGTCAGTTACATTGTTTTTTGGCTACACCTTC. It specifies CASSFASVTLFFGYTF. The full variable domain, with the rest looked up from reference TRBV7-9 and TRBJ1-2, is DTGVSQNPRHKITKRGQNVTFRCDPISEHNRLYWYRQTLGQGPEFLTYFQNEAQLEKSRLLSDRFSAERPKGSFSTLEIQRTEQGDSAMYLCASSFASVTLFFGYTFGSGTRLTVV.